This T cell receptor (beta chain) was obtained from a study of blood T cell repertoires in COVID-19. Background on the study: Acute and convalescent COVID-19 specimens originated in the United States, Italy and Spain. PBMCs, B-cell-depleted T cells, or T cells were the source of the cDNA or gDNA that made up the material.

The Seattle site enrolled patients during active infection and followed them longitudinally. Germline V lookup: CDR1 SGHRS, CDR2 YFSETQ. The CDR3 covers 13 residues. The V and J ends lost 4 bases and 7 bases respectively, with 11 bases between them. Data came from immunoSEQ multiplex PCR; TCRdb stores just in-frame clones and leaves some out. The sample has 95,000 to 150,000 clones, about 90% seen once; the top ten hold 3.8%. The specimen sequenced was peripheral blood. The receptor was derived from a woman in her sixties with COVID-19, enrolled during active disease. V gene TRBV5-1 combines with J gene TRBJ1-4; the D gene is possibly TRBD1 (6 bases). The CDR3 DNA follows: TGCGCCAGCAGCCGGAGAGGGGGTGAAAAACTGTTTTTT. This translates into CASSRRGGEKLFF.